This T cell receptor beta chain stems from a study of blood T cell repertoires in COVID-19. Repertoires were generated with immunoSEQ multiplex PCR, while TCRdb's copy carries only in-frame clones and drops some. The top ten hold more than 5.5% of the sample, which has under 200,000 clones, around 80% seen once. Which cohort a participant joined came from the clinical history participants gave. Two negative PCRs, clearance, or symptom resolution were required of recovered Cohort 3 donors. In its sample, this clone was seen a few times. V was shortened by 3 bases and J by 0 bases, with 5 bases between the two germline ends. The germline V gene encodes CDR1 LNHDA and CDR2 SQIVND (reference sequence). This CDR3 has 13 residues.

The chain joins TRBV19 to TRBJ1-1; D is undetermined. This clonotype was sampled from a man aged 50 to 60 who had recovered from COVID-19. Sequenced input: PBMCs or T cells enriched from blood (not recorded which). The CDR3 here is CASSIVVNTEAFF. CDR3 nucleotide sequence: TGTGCCAGTAGTATCGTAGTGAACACTGAAGCTTTCTTT.